This T cell receptor beta chain derives from a study of T cell responses to AZD1222 COVID-19 vaccine (dated by TCRdb to 2020 to 2023). In terms of the full investigation: AZD1222 recipients whose second dose came at about 4 weeks and those whose second dose came at about 12 weeks were combined into one group, since spike-specific TCR depth and breadth did not differ between the two schedules. A total of about 230 trial participants underwent TCR sequencing, of whom 200 to 220 received two doses of AZD1222 and approximately 25 received two doses of the MenACWY control vaccine. Enrollment into the trials was organized by age into subgroups of 18-55, 56-69 and 70-plus years, and those subgroups contained roughly 150, 30 and 60 TCR-sequenced participants, respectively.

CDR1 SGHTA and CDR2 FQGNSA are derived from the germline V gene. Inclusive of the bounding cysteine and phenylalanine, the CDR3 is 17 residues long. Left in the record is the CDR3 DNA by itself, 51 bases read in frame from the first base. Germline trimming amounts to 5 bases on V and 4 bases on J, with 13 as the count of junction bases outside the gene matches. On this clone itself: Its antigen remains unidentified. Base-call qualities are not available, and no considerably larger clone is one nucleotide away.

The time point label of this sample denotes: baseline before first vaccination. The vaccinee samples were drawn from two UK trials, COV001 and COV002, one of which was a single-blind randomized controlled phase 2/3 trial testing AZD1222 (ChAdOx1 nCoV-19) in healthy adults. Trial participant PBMC samples were collected at day 0 and day 28 after the second dose for TCRbeta chain sequencing. General study outcomes and caveats: Only five or six AZD1222 recipients were SARS-CoV-2 seropositive at baseline, limiting conclusions about previously exposed vaccinees. Most participants were white British and females outnumbered males, and the authors suggested that clonal diversity may have been underestimated. Because no day 14 peak-response samples were available, the repertoires could be characterized only after the peak T cell response. After two AZD1222 doses, spike-specific TCR breadth and depth were significantly higher than at day 0 and than in MenACWY recipients. The vaccine-associated CD4 TCRs covered the entire spike protein, and the dominant responses fell in regions 160-218 and 743-854. The 56-69-year group was small, and its depth increase did not reach significance, likely because of low power. Nearly half of unique spike-specific TCRs reportedly recognized epitopes outside regions mutated in the B.1.351 and B.1.1.7 variants.

The CDR3 regions of human TCRbeta chains were analyzed by immunosequencing. As for how the authors treated the data: Repertoire TCRs were checked for matches against a reference library of SARS-CoV-2-specific TCRs that had been generated using the MIRA antigen-specificity platform. Breadth was defined as the fraction of unique TCRs that were SARS-CoV-2-associated. Depth was defined as the fraction of total T cells that were SARS-CoV-2-associated. Using the MIRA data, each spike-specific TCR was mapped to the spike region that the TCR reacts to and placed in a CD4 or CD8 class. Log10-transformed breadth and depth values were compared by one-way ANOVA with Sidak's multiple comparisons tests. Entries here come from immuneACCESS through TCRdb and include only in-frame sequences with V and J called. Some clones fail to appear in such tables; in the studies checked, an unresolved V gene covers under half of the shortfall, and the cause of the remainder is unknown. V, J and clone size are those of that table, while D and trimming were read from the DNA. A total of 120,000 to 150,000 clones appear in this sample, about 92% of them only once. The top ten hold about 2.1% of the sample.

The sequences come from peripheral blood, collected on day 0 of AZD1222 vaccination. This receptor was identified in an adult in good health. This sequence uses TRBV7-2 and TRBJ2-1, with 8 middle bases fitting TRBD2. The base sequence is TGTGCCAGCAGCGCGGGGGGCATAGCGGGGACTTACAATGAGCAGTTCTTC. Translated, this is CASSAGGIAGTYNEQFF.